Each of the 8 T cell receptor beta chains below was sequenced from the same sample in a study of T cell changes during pregnancy in multiple sclerosis. Sequencing used immunoSEQ multiplex PCR; TCRdb keeps in-frame clones, though not all of them. The sample carries more than 30,000 clones, 90% to 95% recorded once. The specimen comprised CD4+ T cells from peripheral blood mononuclear cells, sampled in the third trimester of pregnancy. The receptor source for this set is a female donor in good health, enrolled as a control in a pregnancy study.

The V and J genes are TRBV6-4 and TRBJ1-1, with D maybe TRBD1 (6 bases). CDR1 and CDR2 from the germline V gene are MRHNA and SNTAGT. This CDR3 contains 20 residues. Trimming pared 2 bases from V and 1 base from J, leaving 26 bases between. The CDR3 DNA is TGTGCCAGCAGTGACATTACGGGTACCCGGGACACAGACCAGAACACTGAAGCTTTCTTT. Its translation: CASSDITGTRDTDQNTEAFF.

The V and J genes are TRBV7-9 and TRBJ2-7; 9 nucleotides align to TRBD2. The CDR3 length is 15 residues. The germline CDR1 and CDR2 sequences are SEHNR and FQNEAQ (reference sequence). V shed 3 bases, J shed 2 bases, and the junction held 5 bases outside the gene matches. The CDR3 DNA sequence: TGTGCCAGCAGCTTGGGCGGGGGGGACCCCTACGAGCAGTACTTC. Translated, it gives CASSLGGGDPYEQYF.

The chain couples TRBV7-3 to TRBJ2-3; D gene unclear. Germline CDR1 and CDR2: SGHTA and FQGTGA. V shed 4 bases and J shed 3 bases, with 8 bases lying between them. The CDR3 loop spans 13 amino acids. The CDR3 bases are TGTGCCAGCAGCTCACGGGTGACAGATACGCAGTATTTT. Its protein is CASSSRVTDTQYF.

The chain is built from TRBV11-1 and TRBJ1-1; no definite D call. Germline-derived CDR1 and CDR2 are SGHAT and FQDESV (reference sequence). The CDR3 is 15 residues long. The V and J ends lost 5 bases and 1 base respectively, with 14 bases between them. CDR3 loop: CASSLNLAGNTEAFF. The DNA of the CDR3 is TGTGCCAGCAGCCTAAACCTGGCGGGGAACACTGAAGCTTTCTTT. Supplemented by reference TRBV11-1 and TRBJ1-1, the full variable domain reads EAEVAQSPRYKITEKSQAVAFWCDPISGHATLYWYRQILGQGPELLVQFQDESVVDDSQLPKDRFSAERLKGVDSTLKIQPAELGDSAMYLCASSLNLAGNTEAFFGQGTRLTVV.

This clone turned up a few times. J is TRBJ2-5 and V is TRBV5-1; 11 nucleotides line up with TRBD2. The germline gives CDR1 SGHRS, CDR2 YFSETQ. CDR3 length equals 17 residues. Trimming cost V 0 bases and J 4 bases; bases outside gene matches: 8. The CDR3 protein is CASSLATSGSSGETQYF. The CDR3 nucleotides are TGCGCCAGCAGCTTGGCCACTAGCGGGAGTTCAGGAGAGACCCAGTACTTC.

In DNA form, the CDR3 reads TGTGCCATCAGGCCACTCTCCCCTAACTATGGCTACACCTTC. It codes for CAIRPLSPNYGYTF. The chain joins TRBV10-3 to TRBJ1-2; no firm D call. The germline V gene has CDR1 ENHRY and CDR2 SYGVKD. V dropped 6 bases and J dropped 0 bases, with 11 bases sitting between them. The CDR3 has 14 amino acids.

V usage is TRBV5-5 and J usage is TRBJ2-5; maybe TRBD2 (6 bases). V was cut by 4 bases and J by 5 bases, with 15 bases left in between. The CDR3 loop spans 14 amino acids. Germline V gene data show CDR1 as SGHKS and CDR2 as YYEKEE (reference sequence). CDR3 in DNA: TGTGCCAGCAGCCGGTTGTCGGGGAGGGAGACCCAGTACTTC. Translated: CASSRLSGRETQYF.

The sample holds one count of this clone. The gene calls are TRBV6-6 and TRBJ2-1; D possibly corresponds to TRBD2 (5 bases). CDR1 is MNHNY, CDR2 SVGAGI, per germline (reference sequence). The ends were cut back, 4 bases at V and 2 bases at J, with 9 bases in the middle. CDR3 length: 14 residues. This chain's CDR3 is CASSSAETYNEQFF. The CDR3 DNA reads as TGTGCCAGCAGTTCAGCGGAGACCTACAATGAGCAGTTCTTC.